This T cell receptor beta chain was observed in a study of T-cell memory formation after mild COVID-19 (TCRdb year 2021). For the wider study: TCR sequence clusters from the two donors were largely donor specific. Longitudinal TCRalpha and TCRbeta repertoire sequencing tracked T-cell clones expanding and contracting after mild COVID-19 in two donors. Two young, previously healthy adult volunteers, one female and one male, were included in the cohort. The paper's findings and limits, for the study overall: Only a couple of mild cases were covered in the study, and larger cohorts including severe cases with pre-infection samples were considered necessary. The second-wave clones that peaked on day 37 were not confirmed to be SARS-CoV-2 specific. Contracting CD4+ clones turned up mainly in the CM and EM memory subsets, whereas EMRA was where CD8+ clones were enriched. Some responding clones were detected in pre-infection memory, which suggested that pre-existing cross-reactive memory T cells had joined the SARS-CoV-2 response. Clones that contracted from day 15 to 85 showed balanced CD4/CD8 phenotypes, whereas a second wave of clones that expanded from day 15 to 37 leaned towards CD4+.

PBMCs were isolated by Ficoll-Paque density gradient centrifugation. TCRdb lists the instrument as Illumina NovaSeq 6000. TCRalpha and TCRbeta cDNA libraries were constructed by 5'RACE with constant-segment primers, with sample barcodes and unique molecular identifiers being introduced. RNA was extracted from every sample with Trizol reagent. Amplification of the libraries took two PCR steps, and the second step added a second sample barcode plus Illumina TruSeq adapters. Sequencing of libraries was performed on an Illumina NovaSeq with 2 x 150 bp paired-end reads. In the original analysis: With migec v1.2.7, reads were demultiplexed and then collapsed into UMI-guided consensus sequences. With mixcr v2.1.11, UMI consensuses were aligned to TRA and TRB V and J templates and assembled into clonotypes. A clonotype was counted as expanded or contracted only when both edgeR and NoisET called the clonotype significant, with the noise models trained on biological replicates. For edgeR calls, the thresholds were a false discovery rate-adjusted p below 0.01 and a log2 fold-change of 1. As an exploratory analysis of dynamics, max-normalized trajectories of the 1000 most abundant clonotypes were examined by PCA with hierarchical clustering. The CD4 or CD8 phenotype of responding clones was assigned using the separately sequenced CD4+ and CD8+ repertoires. Starting from the raw public reads, TCRdb applied fastp trimming at Q25, assembled clones with MiXCR and retained in-frame beta chains. Under each unique CDR3 protein, matching rows form one entry showing the most common genes and DNA. It is TCRdb's table, rather than the study itself, that gives the V and J calls and clone size. Counted in this sample were 580,000 or so distinct CDR3 sequences; roughly 17% of them appeared once. Around 8.1% of the sample comes from the top ten.

This clonotype was counted between two and nine times. Its antigen target is currently unknown. Base qualities are not recorded, but no much larger clone differs from it by a single base. This clonotype was obtained from an adult woman who had mild COVID-19 (a few samples of this study predate the infection). The sample titles of this study are shuffled in the database, so cell type and time point are left out; the donor was told from shared clones. The sequencing sample was made of PBMCs or a T cell subset sorted from them (not recorded which).

This receptor has the CDR3 CSARDPPTRYGYTF. The DNA sequence reads TGCAGTGCTAGAGACCCCCCGACGCGCTATGGCTACACCTTC. In this chain, TRBV20-1 is recombined with TRBJ1-2; no D gene can be assigned with confidence. Spanning cysteine to phenylalanine, the CDR3 consists of 14 amino acids. CDR3 DNA is the only sequence kept; it has 42 bases, read in frame from the first base. From a lookup of the germline V gene (reference sequence), CDR1 and CDR2 are DFQATT and SNEGSKA. The V end loses 0 bases and the J end loses 4 bases, and a stretch of 12 bases separates them.